Included here is one T cell receptor (beta chain) sequence, with context. What antigen it recognizes has not been identified. Base qualities are missing; no much larger clone stands one base away. This specimen belongs to a study of T cell responses to AZD1222 COVID-19 vaccine (dated by TCRdb to the early 2020s). Turning to the overall study: A total of approximately 230 trial participants underwent TCR sequencing, of whom 207 received two doses of AZD1222 and around 25 received two doses of the MenACWY control vaccine. Enrollment into the trials was organized by age into subgroups of 18-55, 56-69 and 70-plus years, and those subgroups contained about 160, 30 and 59 TCR-sequenced participants, respectively.

The CDR3 regions of human TCRbeta chains were subjected to immunosequencing. The original methods were these. Repertoire TCRs were matched against a reference library of SARS-CoV-2-specific TCRs generated with the MIRA antigen-specificity platform. Breadth was defined as the fraction of unique TCRs that were SARS-CoV-2-associated, and depth was defined as the fraction of total T cells that were SARS-CoV-2-associated. Using the MIRA data, each spike-specific TCR was mapped to the spike region that the TCR reacts to and placed in a CD4 or CD8 class. Log10-transformed breadth and depth values were compared by one-way ANOVA with Sidak's multiple comparisons tests. The table was pulled from immuneACCESS by TCRdb, which kept in-frame rearrangements only. Such tables lose some clones; where checked, under half of the loss comes from unresolved V genes, and the rest has no known cause. V, J and clone size are taken as reported in that table, and D and trimming were inferred from the DNA itself. The sample includes about 120,000 clones, with about 93% observed a single time. The ten biggest clones cover about 5% of the sample.

The label giving this sample's time point can be read as: about 28 days (+/-7) after the second vaccine dose. AZD1222 recipients given second doses at about 4 weeks or at about 12 weeks were pooled, since spike-specific TCR depth and breadth were not found to differ between the two schedules. Vaccinee samples came from UK trials COV001 and COV002, including a single-blind randomized controlled phase 2/3 trial of AZD1222 (ChAdOx1 nCoV-19) in healthy adults. Trial participant PBMC samples were collected at day 0 and day 28 after the second dose for TCRbeta chain sequencing. General findings and caveats noted by the study authors: Epitopes outside the regions mutated in the B.1.351 and B.1.1.7 variants were reportedly recognized by nearly half of the unique spike-specific TCRs. Conclusions about previously exposed vaccinees were limited because only a handful of AZD1222 recipients were SARS-CoV-2 seropositive at baseline. Most participants were white British and females outnumbered males, and the authors suggested that clonal diversity may have been underestimated. Vaccine-associated CD4 TCRs spanned the whole spike protein, with dominant responses in regions 160-218 and 743-854. A significant rise in spike-specific TCR breadth and depth was observed after two AZD1222 doses relative to day 0 and relative to MenACWY recipients. In the small 56-69-year group, the increase in depth fell short of significance, most likely because of low power. Because no day 14 peak-response samples were available, the repertoires could be characterized only after the peak T cell response.

For CDR1 and CDR2, the germline V gene (reference sequence) lists LNHDA and SQIVND. Counted from cysteine to phenylalanine, this CDR3 has 18 amino acids. Only the CDR3 portion is preserved as DNA: 54 bases, with reading frame beginning at the first base. V sheds 0 bases and J sheds 7 bases, leaving 24 bases between their ends. The chain is made from TRBV19 and TRBJ1-2; the best D guess is TRBD1, with 6 bases matching. This TCR was recovered from an adult who received the AZD1222 COVID-19 vaccine. Sample: peripheral blood, taken 28 days after the second AZD1222 dose. The base sequence is TGTGCCAGTAGTATAGATCGCATCAGCCCGTCGGGGGCTCGTGGCTACACCTTC. Its protein product is CASSIDRISPSGARGYTF.